The rows below give T cell receptor beta chains drawn from one sample of a study of T cell repertoires in cytomegalovirus infection. A single record per CDR3 protein comes from TCRdb applying MiXCR to the reads. The data show 86,000 or so distinct CDR3 sequences, with 20% to 30% seen just once and approximately 53% held by the top ten. No antigen is known for these receptors. The input for sequencing was CD8+ T cells from cultured PBMCs, taken from culture after CMV antigen stimulation. These receptors originate from a human donor in good health (CMV status not recorded). Some clones in this sample may be carry-over from other donors' samples. Both conserved end residues are part of each CDR3. A D gene is named only where the DNA matches it firmly. Some rows have no size entry. The others give once, few or many, or a class for an expanded clone.

V gene: TRBV5-6; J gene: TRBJ2-1; D gene: .; clone size: few; CDR3 protein: CASSLRLVQQFF; CDR3 DNA: TGTGCCAGCAGCTTGCGGCTAGTCCAGCAGTTCTTC
V gene: TRBV19; J gene: TRBJ1-6; D gene: .; clone size: many; CDR3 protein: CASSIGSGSPLHF; CDR3 DNA: TGTGCCAGTAGTATTGGTTCTGGTTCACCCCTCCACTTT
V gene: TRBV4-1; J gene: TRBJ1-4; D gene: TRBD1; clone size: many; CDR3 protein: CASSQVIGTGLNFLFF; CDR3 DNA: TGCGCCAGCAGCCAAGTAATAGGGACAGGGCTTAATTTTCTGTTTTTT
V gene: TRBV20-1; J gene: TRBJ2-7; D gene: TRBD1; clone size: .; CDR3 protein: CSAYHRPRQGSYEQYF; CDR3 DNA: TGCAGTGCTTATCATCGCCCGAGACAGGGCTCCTACGAGCAGTACTTC
V gene: TRBV19; J gene: TRBJ2-7; D gene: TRBD2; clone size: .; CDR3 protein: CASSSSGVSQGYEQYF; CDR3 DNA: TGTGCCAGTAGCTCCAGCGGGGTTTCCCAAGGGTACGAGCAGTACTTC
V gene: TRBV12-3/TRBV12-4; J gene: TRBJ2-3; D gene: TRBD2; clone size: many; CDR3 protein: CASTWGGLADTQYF; CDR3 DNA: TGTGCCAGCACCTGGGGAGGGTTGGCAGATACGCAGTATTTT
V gene: TRBV7-9; J gene: TRBJ2-1; D gene: .; clone size: few; CDR3 protein: CASSLDQRAYNEQFF; CDR3 DNA: TGTGCCAGCAGCTTAGACCAGCGGGCCTACAATGAGCAGTTCTTC
V gene: TRBV6-1; J gene: TRBJ2-5; D gene: TRBD2; clone size: .; CDR3 protein: CASRGGFTQYF; CDR3 DNA: TGTGCCAGCAGGGGAGGGTTCACCCAGTACTTC
V gene: TRBV4-2; J gene: TRBJ2-7; D gene: TRBD1; clone size: .; CDR3 protein: CASSHPRTGEAYEQYF; CDR3 DNA: TGTGCCAGCAGCCATCCAAGGACAGGGGAGGCCTACGAGCAGTACTTC
V gene: TRBV6-1; J gene: TRBJ2-1; D gene: .; clone size: few; CDR3 protein: CASPRGNEQFF; CDR3 DNA: TGTGCCAGCCCTCGGGGGAATGAGCAGTTCTTC
V gene: TRBV9; J gene: TRBJ2-2; D gene: TRBD1; clone size: .; CDR3 protein: CASSVPKQGANTGELFF; CDR3 DNA: TGTGCCAGCAGCGTACCAAAGCAGGGGGCGAACACCGGGGAGCTGTTTTTT
V gene: TRBV6-5; J gene: TRBJ1-5; D gene: .; clone size: .; CDR3 protein: CAISRGLNQPQHF; CDR3 DNA: TGTGCCATCTCCAGGGGTTTGAATCAGCCCCAGCATTTT
V gene: TRBV28; J gene: TRBJ2-1; D gene: TRBD1; clone size: .; CDR3 protein: CSPLDRGVDNEQFF; CDR3 DNA: TGCAGTCCTTTGGACAGGGGAGTGGACAATGAGCAGTTCTTC
V gene: TRBV11-2; J gene: TRBJ2-1; D gene: TRBD2; clone size: .; CDR3 protein: CASAGTSGADYNEQFF; CDR3 DNA: TGTGCCAGCGCTGGGACTAGCGGGGCGGACTACAATGAGCAGTTCTTC
V gene: TRBV27; J gene: TRBJ2-7; D gene: .; clone size: .; CDR3 protein: CASSLFSSYEQYF; CDR3 DNA: TGTGCCAGCAGTTTATTTAGCTCCTACGAGCAGTACTTC
V gene: TRBV6-5; J gene: TRBJ1-5; D gene: .; clone size: .; CDR3 protein: CASRPDRSNQPQHF; CDR3 DNA: TGTGCCAGCAGACCGGACCGGAGCAATCAGCCCCAGCATTTT
V gene: TRBV27; J gene: TRBJ2-2; D gene: TRBD2; clone size: .; CDR3 protein: CASSFLWTSGRAGTGELFF; CDR3 DNA: TGTGCCAGCAGTTTCCTTTGGACTAGCGGGAGGGCCGGCACCGGGGAGCTGTTTTTT
V gene: TRBV19; J gene: TRBJ2-1; D gene: .; clone size: .; CDR3 protein: CASRPSSAAYNEQFF; CDR3 DNA: TGTGCCAGTAGGCCCTCTAGCGCCGCCTACAATGAGCAGTTCTTC
V gene: TRBV4-1; J gene: TRBJ2-1; D gene: .; clone size: many; CDR3 protein: CASSQASGPGSVEQFF; CDR3 DNA: TGCGCCAGCAGCCAAGCCTCCGGCCCGGGGAGCGTTGAGCAGTTCTTC
V gene: TRBV5-8; J gene: TRBJ2-7; D gene: .; clone size: .; CDR3 protein: CASTPPSLFYEQYF; CDR3 DNA: TGTGCCAGCACCCCCCCGTCCCTTTTCTACGAGCAGTACTTC
V gene: TRBV4-1; J gene: TRBJ2-1; D gene: .; clone size: .; CDR3 protein: CASSQEYSAISYNEQFF; CDR3 DNA: TGCGCCAGCAGCCAAGAATATAGCGCCATATCCTACAATGAGCAGTTCTTC
V gene: TRBV12-3/TRBV12-4; J gene: TRBJ2-3; D gene: TRBD2; clone size: few; CDR3 protein: CASTPLAGISTDTQYF; CDR3 DNA: TGTGCCAGCACTCCCCTAGCGGGGATCAGCACAGATACGCAGTATTTT
V gene: TRBV20-1; J gene: TRBJ2-3; D gene: TRBD2; clone size: .; CDR3 protein: CSANLIGTSGSSDTQYF; CDR3 DNA: TGCAGTGCTAACCTCATCGGGACTAGCGGGAGCTCAGATACGCAGTATTTT
V gene: TRBV27; J gene: TRBJ1-1; D gene: .; clone size: few; CDR3 protein: CASSLIYSHRVGTEAFF; CDR3 DNA: TGTGCCAGCAGTTTAATCTATTCTCACAGGGTGGGGACTGAAGCTTTCTTT
V gene: TRBV14; J gene: TRBJ1-6; D gene: .; clone size: .; CDR3 protein: CASSQADLQGPGDSPLHF; CDR3 DNA: TGTGCCAGCAGCCAAGCTGACCTACAGGGCCCGGGGGATTCACCCCTCCACTTT
V gene: TRBV27; J gene: TRBJ2-1; D gene: .; clone size: many; CDR3 protein: CASSPAGVHNEQFF; CDR3 DNA: TGTGCCAGCAGTCCCGCAGGGGTACACAATGAGCAGTTCTTC
V gene: TRBV7-8; J gene: TRBJ1-1; D gene: .; clone size: many; CDR3 protein: CASSITGDGEAFF; CDR3 DNA: TGTGCCAGCAGCATCACGGGGGATGGTGAAGCTTTCTTT
V gene: TRBV27; J gene: TRBJ2-7; D gene: TRBD1; clone size: many; CDR3 protein: CASSLGSGTGIYEQYF; CDR3 DNA: TGTGCCAGCAGTTTAGGGTCGGGGACAGGGATCTACGAGCAGTACTTC
V gene: TRBV15; J gene: TRBJ2-1; D gene: TRBD2; clone size: .; CDR3 protein: CATSRDQGTSEYNEQFF; CDR3 DNA: TGTGCCACCAGCAGAGATCAGGGGACTAGCGAGTACAATGAGCAGTTCTTC
V gene: TRBV18; J gene: TRBJ2-3; D gene: .; clone size: .; CDR3 protein: CASSPDWDNTDTQYF; CDR3 DNA: TGTGCCAGCTCACCAGATTGGGACAACACAGATACGCAGTATTTT
V gene: TRBV6-2/TRBV6-3; J gene: TRBJ2-5; D gene: TRBD1; clone size: few; CDR3 protein: CASSYSKRQGKETQYF; CDR3 DNA: TGTGCCAGCAGTTACTCGAAGCGACAGGGAAAAGAGACCCAGTACTTC
V gene: TRBV7-7; J gene: TRBJ2-5; D gene: .; clone size: .; CDR3 protein: CASSRGLHETQYF; CDR3 DNA: TGTGCTAGCAGCCGGGGACTCCACGAGACCCAGTACTTC
V gene: TRBV10-3; J gene: TRBJ2-7; D gene: TRBD2; clone size: few; CDR3 protein: CAISEQSGGKNEQYF; CDR3 DNA: TGTGCCATCAGTGAGCAAAGCGGGGGGAAAAACGAGCAGTACTTC
V gene: TRBV6-4; J gene: TRBJ2-1; D gene: .; clone size: .; CDR3 protein: CASSPGGGGTEQFF; CDR3 DNA: TGTGCCAGCAGCCCCGGGGGAGGCGGGACTGAGCAGTTCTTC
V gene: TRBV27; J gene: TRBJ1-1; D gene: .; clone size: many; CDR3 protein: CASSLAGTEAFF; CDR3 DNA: TGTGCCAGCAGTTTAGCTGGCACTGAAGCTTTCTTT
V gene: TRBV7-2; J gene: TRBJ2-7; D gene: TRBD2; clone size: many; CDR3 protein: CASESGNYEQYF; CDR3 DNA: TGTGCCAGCGAGAGCGGGAACTACGAGCAGTACTTC
V gene: TRBV6-2/TRBV6-3; J gene: TRBJ1-1; D gene: .; clone size: .; CDR3 protein: CASSLRATEAFF; CDR3 DNA: TGTGCCAGCAGTCTTAGGGCCACTGAAGCTTTCTTT
V gene: TRBV4-3; J gene: TRBJ1-2; D gene: .; clone size: few; CDR3 protein: CASSQGGGRGEHGYTF; CDR3 DNA: TGCGCCAGCAGCCAAGGTGGAGGCAGGGGTGAACATGGCTACACCTTC
V gene: TRBV7-9; J gene: TRBJ2-1; D gene: TRBD2; clone size: few; CDR3 protein: CASSLKRETEFF; CDR3 DNA: TGTGCCAGCAGCTTAAAGCGGGAGACGGAGTTCTTC
V gene: TRBV19; J gene: TRBJ1-1; D gene: TRBD1; clone size: many; CDR3 protein: CASSPPDRVFRWNTEAFF; CDR3 DNA: TGTGCCAGTAGTCCCCCCGACAGGGTATTTCGGTGGAACACTGAAGCTTTCTTT
V gene: TRBV6-5; J gene: TRBJ2-3; D gene: .; clone size: .; CDR3 protein: CASRRPGAGDTQYF; CDR3 DNA: TGTGCCAGCAGACGACCGGGGGCCGGTGATACGCAGTATTTT
V gene: TRBV6-5; J gene: TRBJ1-2; D gene: .; clone size: few; CDR3 protein: CASSYSGGGGYGYTF; CDR3 DNA: TGTGCCAGCAGTTACAGTGGGGGCGGCGGCTATGGCTACACCTTC
V gene: TRBV7-9; J gene: TRBJ2-7; D gene: TRBD1; clone size: few; CDR3 protein: CASSLRDRGHEQYF; CDR3 DNA: TGTGCCAGCAGCTTACGGGACAGGGGCCACGAGCAGTACTTC
V gene: TRBV6-1; J gene: TRBJ2-1; D gene: TRBD2; clone size: few; CDR3 protein: CASSELAGEWNEQFF; CDR3 DNA: TGTGCCAGCAGTGAACTAGCGGGAGAGTGGAATGAGCAGTTCTTC